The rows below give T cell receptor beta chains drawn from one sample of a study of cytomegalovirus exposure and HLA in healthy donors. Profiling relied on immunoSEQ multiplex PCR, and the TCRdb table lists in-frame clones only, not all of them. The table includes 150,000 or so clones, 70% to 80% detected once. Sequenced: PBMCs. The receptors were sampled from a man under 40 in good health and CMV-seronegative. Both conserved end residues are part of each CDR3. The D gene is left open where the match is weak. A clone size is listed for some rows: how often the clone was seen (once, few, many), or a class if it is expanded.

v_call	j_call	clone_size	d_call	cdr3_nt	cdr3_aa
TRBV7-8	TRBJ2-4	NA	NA	TGTGCCAGCAGCTTAGAAGGGGGACGGGAAAACATTCAGTACTTC	CASSLEGGRENIQYF
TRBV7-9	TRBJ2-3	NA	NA	TGTGCCAGCAGCTTAGTGGCAGGGGCTAGCACAGATACGCAGTATTTT	CASSLVAGASTDTQYF
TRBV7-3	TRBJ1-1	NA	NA	TGTGCCAGCAGCTTACTGGGACTCCGGAACACTGAAGCTTTCTTT	CASSLLGLRNTEAFF
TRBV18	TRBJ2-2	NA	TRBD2	TGTGCCAGCTCACCATCAGCGGGGGGGCCGATCGGGGAGCTGTTTTTT	CASSPSAGGPIGELFF
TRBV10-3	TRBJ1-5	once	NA	TGTGCCATCAGTGAGGACAGAATTAGCAATCAGCCCCAGAATTTT	CAISEDRISNQPQNF
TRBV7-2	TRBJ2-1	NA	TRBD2	TGTGCCAGCAGCGCCTTAGCGGGGGGCTACAATGAGCAGTTCTTC	CASSALAGGYNEQFF
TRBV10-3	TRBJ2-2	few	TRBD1	TGTGCCATCAGTGATGACAGGGCTACCGGGGAGCTGTTTTTT	CAISDDRATGELFF
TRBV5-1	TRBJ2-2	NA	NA	TGCGCCAGCAGCCTCTCAGGGCAGGGTAGGACCGGGGAGCTGTTTTTT	CASSLSGQGRTGELFF
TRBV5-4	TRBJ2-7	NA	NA	TGTGCCAGCAGCTTGTCAGGCAGTACCTACGAGCAGTACTTC	CASSLSGSTYEQYF
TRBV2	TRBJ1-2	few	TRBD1	TGTGCCAGCAGTGGTGGACAGGGGGCAAACTATGGCTACACCTTC	CASSGGQGANYGYTF
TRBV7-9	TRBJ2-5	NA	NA	TGTGCCAGCAGCTTAGACCTAGCGATACAAGAGACCCAGTACTTC	CASSLDLAIQETQYF